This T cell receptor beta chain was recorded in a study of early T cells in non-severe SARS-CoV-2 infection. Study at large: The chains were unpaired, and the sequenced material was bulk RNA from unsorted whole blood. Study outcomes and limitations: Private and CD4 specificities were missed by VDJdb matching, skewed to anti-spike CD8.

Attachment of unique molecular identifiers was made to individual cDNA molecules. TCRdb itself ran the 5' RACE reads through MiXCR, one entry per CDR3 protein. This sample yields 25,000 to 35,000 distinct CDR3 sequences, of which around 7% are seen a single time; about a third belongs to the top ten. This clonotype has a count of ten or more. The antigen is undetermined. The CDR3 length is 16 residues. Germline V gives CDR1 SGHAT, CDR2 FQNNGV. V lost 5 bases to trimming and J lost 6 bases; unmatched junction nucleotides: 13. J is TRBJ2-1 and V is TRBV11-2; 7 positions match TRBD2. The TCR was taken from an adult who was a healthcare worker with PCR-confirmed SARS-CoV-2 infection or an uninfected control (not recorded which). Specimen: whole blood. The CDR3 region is CASSAQRDLGGNEQFF. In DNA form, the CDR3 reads TGTGCCAGCAGCGCCCAGCGGGACTTAGGTGGCAATGAGCAGTTCTTC.